This entry lists 2 T cell receptor beta chains sequenced from one sample in a study of T cells in Graves' hyperthyroidism and ophthalmopathy. It was RNA transcripts that yielded the amplified TCR beta CDR3 regions. HTBI primers were the set used in a first-round RT-PCR of the TCR CDR3. Each CDR3 protein gets one entry after TCRdb re-called the multiplex PCR reads with MiXCR. Of a few hundred thousand distinct CDR3 sequences listed, 35% to 55% are singletons. Sequenced: peripheral blood or thyroid tissue (not recorded which). The source is a woman aged 18 to 35 with Graves' hyperthyroidism.

As concerns this clonotype: A much larger clone lies a single base off, so this may be a read error. The chain carries TRBV15 and TRBJ2-5; TRBD2 matches at 7 bases. The V gene's germline CDR1 is LNHNV and CDR2 YYDKDF (reference sequence). After removal of 2 bases from V and 2 bases from J, the junction contained 14 bases not matched to a gene. CDR3 length equals 18 residues. The CDR3 nucleotides are TGTGCCACCAGCAGAAGCCCGAGCGGGGCATCGGGTCAAGAGACCCAGTACTTC. This gives the protein CATSRSPSGASGQETQYF.

V gene TRBV20-1 combines with J gene TRBJ1-4; D ambiguous. Germline V CDR1 and CDR2: DFQATT, SNEGSKA (reference sequence). The CDR3 contains 13 residues. V was trimmed by 6 bases and J by 8 bases, leaving 16 bases between them. The CDR3 region has the DNA TGCAGTGCCCCCTTCTCCGCAGAGGAAAAACTGTTTTTT. It specifies CSAPFSAEEKLFF.